The entry below gives a single T cell receptor beta chain sequence along with its context. The antigen is unknown. The data belong to a study of cytomegalovirus exposure and HLA in healthy donors. Notes on the study in general: In a later analysis, CMV-associated beta chains were mostly HLA-associated, it appeared. Cytomegalovirus-associated TCR beta chains were listed, numbering some 170. In a later analysis, donors in an Asian-associated ancestry cluster reportedly had fewer N-insertions in productive TCRs than the cohort mean.

This PCR relied on a set of 60 Vbeta primers and 13 Jbeta primers. The assay was immunoSEQ multiplex PCR, and TCRdb's table has in-frame clones only and misses some. The sample holds about 110,000 clones, less than 80% seen once. V was shortened by 7 bases and J by 3 bases, with 7 bases between the two germline ends. Germline V CDR1 and CDR2: MNHEY, SMNVEV (reference sequence). The CDR3 totals 12 residues. The sample taken for sequencing was PBMCs. This receptor was taken from a woman in her 50s in good health and CMV-seropositive. The chain combines TRBV27 with TRBJ1-5, with D hard to call. This chain's CDR3 is CASNSANQPQHF. CDR3 nucleotide sequence: TGTGCCAGCAACAGTGCCAATCAGCCCCAGCATTTT.